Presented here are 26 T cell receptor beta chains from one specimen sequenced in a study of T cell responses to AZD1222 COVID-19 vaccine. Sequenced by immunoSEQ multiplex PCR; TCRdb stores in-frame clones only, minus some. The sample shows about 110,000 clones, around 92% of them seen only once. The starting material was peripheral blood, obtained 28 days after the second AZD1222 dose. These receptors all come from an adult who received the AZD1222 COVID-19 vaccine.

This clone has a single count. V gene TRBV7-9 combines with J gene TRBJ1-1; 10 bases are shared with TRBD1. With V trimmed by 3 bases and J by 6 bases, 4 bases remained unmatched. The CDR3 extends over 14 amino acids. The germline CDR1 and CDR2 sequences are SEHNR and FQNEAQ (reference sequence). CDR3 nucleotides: TGTGCCAGCAGCTTCGACAGGGGGCGACCTGAAGCTTTCTTT. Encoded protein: CASSFDRGRPEAFF.

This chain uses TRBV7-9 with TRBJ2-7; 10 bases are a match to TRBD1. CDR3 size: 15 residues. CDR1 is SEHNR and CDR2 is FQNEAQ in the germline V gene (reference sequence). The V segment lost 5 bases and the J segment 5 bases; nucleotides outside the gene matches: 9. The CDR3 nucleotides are TGTGCCAGCAGCACCTTGGGACAGGGGCTTGACGAGCAGTACTTC. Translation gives CASSTLGQGLDEQYF.

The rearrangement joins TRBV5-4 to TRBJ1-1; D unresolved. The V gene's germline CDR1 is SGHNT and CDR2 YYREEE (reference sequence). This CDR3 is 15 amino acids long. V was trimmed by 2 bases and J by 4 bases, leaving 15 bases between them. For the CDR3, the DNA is TGTGCCAGCAGCTTCGTAAAGAGCGTTACCACTGAAGCTTTCTTT. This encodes CASSFVKSVTTEAFF.

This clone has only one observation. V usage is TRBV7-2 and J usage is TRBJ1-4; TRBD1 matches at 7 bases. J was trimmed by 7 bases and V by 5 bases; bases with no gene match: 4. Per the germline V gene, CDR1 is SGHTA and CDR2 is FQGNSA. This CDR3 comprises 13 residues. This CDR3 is CASSKGQAEKLFF. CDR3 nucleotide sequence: TGTGCCAGCAGCAAAGGACAGGCTGAAAAACTGTTTTTT. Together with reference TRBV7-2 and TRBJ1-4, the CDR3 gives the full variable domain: GAGVSQSPSNKVTEKGKDVELRCDPISGHTALYWYRQSLGQGLEFLIYFQGNSAPDKSGLPSDRFSAERTGGSVSTLTIQRTQQEDSAVYLCASSKGQAEKLFFGSGTQLSVL.

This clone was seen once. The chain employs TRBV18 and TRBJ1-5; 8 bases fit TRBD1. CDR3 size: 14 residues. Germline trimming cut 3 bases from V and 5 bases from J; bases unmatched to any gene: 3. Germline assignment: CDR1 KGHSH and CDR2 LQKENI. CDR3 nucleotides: TGTGCCAGCTCACCTGGGACAGGCGATCAGCCCCAGCATTTT. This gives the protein CASSPGTGDQPQHF. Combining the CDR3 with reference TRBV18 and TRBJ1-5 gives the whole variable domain NAGVMQNPRHLVRRRGQEARLRCSPMKGHSHVYWYRQLPEEGLKFMVYLQKENIIDESGMPKERFSAEFPKEGPSILRIQQVVRGDSAAYFCASSPGTGDQPQHFGDGTRLSIL.

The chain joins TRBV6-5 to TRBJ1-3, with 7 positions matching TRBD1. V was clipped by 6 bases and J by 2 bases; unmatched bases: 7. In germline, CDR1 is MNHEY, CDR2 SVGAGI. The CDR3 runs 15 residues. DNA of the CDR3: TGTGCCAGCAGCCCCGACAGGGCTACTGGAAACACCATATATTTT. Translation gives CASSPDRATGNTIYF.

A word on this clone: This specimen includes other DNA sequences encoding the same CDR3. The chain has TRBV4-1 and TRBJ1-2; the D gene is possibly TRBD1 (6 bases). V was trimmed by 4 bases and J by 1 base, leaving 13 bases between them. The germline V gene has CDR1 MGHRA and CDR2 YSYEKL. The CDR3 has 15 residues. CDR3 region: CASSPTGGLNYGYTF. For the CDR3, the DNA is TGCGCCAGCAGCCCGACAGGAGGACTTAACTATGGCTACACCTTC.

This CDR3 is CASSLAGGSHNEQFF. CDR3 DNA: TGCGCCAGCAGCTTGGCTGGCGGGTCGCACAATGAGCAGTTCTTC. The chain joins TRBV5-1 to TRBJ2-1; tentatively, D is TRBD2 (5 bases). Trimming cost V 0 bases and J 5 bases, with 12 bases left between them. This CDR3 region has 15 residues. The germline CDR1 and CDR2 sequences are SGHRS and YFSETQ.

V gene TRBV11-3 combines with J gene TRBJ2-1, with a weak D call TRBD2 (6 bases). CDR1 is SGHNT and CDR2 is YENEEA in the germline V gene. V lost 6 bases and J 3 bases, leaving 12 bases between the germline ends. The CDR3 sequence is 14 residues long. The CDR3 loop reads CASSLSGHYNEQFF. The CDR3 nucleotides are TGTGCCAGCAGTCTAAGCGGGCACTACAATGAGCAGTTCTTC.

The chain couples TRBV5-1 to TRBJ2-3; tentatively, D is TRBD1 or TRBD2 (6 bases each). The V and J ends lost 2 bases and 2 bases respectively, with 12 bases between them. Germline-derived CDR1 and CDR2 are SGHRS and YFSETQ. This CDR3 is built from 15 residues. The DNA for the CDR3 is TGCGCCAGCAGCTTCCGGGGGCTCCTCACAGATACGCAGTATTTT. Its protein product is CASSFRGLLTDTQYF.

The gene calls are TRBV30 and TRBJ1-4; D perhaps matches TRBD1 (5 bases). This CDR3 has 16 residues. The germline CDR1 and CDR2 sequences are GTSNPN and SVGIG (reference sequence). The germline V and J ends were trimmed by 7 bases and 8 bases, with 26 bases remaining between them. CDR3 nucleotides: TGTGCCTCCCGGGGGGGTGATAGGGGCGCCTCAGAAAAACTGTTTTTT. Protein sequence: CASRGGDRGASEKLFF.

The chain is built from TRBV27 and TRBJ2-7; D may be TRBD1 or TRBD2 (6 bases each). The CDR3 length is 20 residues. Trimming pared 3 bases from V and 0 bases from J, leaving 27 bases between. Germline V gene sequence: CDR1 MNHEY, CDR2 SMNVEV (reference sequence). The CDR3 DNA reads TGTGCCAGCAGTTTCGCACCCCACCTGAGGGGGACTGTTAGCTCCTACGAGCAGTACTTC. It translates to CASSFAPHLRGTVSSYEQYF.

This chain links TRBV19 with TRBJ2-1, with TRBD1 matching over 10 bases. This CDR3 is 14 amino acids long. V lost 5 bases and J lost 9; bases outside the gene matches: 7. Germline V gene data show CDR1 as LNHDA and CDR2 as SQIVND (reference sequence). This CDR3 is CASSQDRGYGEQFF. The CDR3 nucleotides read TGTGCCAGTAGTCAGGACAGGGGGTATGGTGAGCAGTTCTTC. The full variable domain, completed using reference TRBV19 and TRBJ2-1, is DGGITQSPKYLFRKEGQNVTLSCEQNLNHDAMYWYRQDPGQGLRLIYYSQIVNDFQKGDIAEGYSVSREKKESFPLTVTSAQKNPTAFYLCASSQDRGYGEQFFGPGTRLTVL.

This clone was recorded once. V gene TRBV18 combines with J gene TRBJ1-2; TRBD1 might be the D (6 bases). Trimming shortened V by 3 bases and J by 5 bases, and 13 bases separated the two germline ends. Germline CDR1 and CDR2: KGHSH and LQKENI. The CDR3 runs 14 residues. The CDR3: CASSPTGAVYGYTF. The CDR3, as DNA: TGTGCCAGCTCACCGACGGGGGCGGTTTATGGCTACACCTTC.

The CDR3 DNA follows: TGTGCCAGCAGCTGGCGGAACTCCTACGAGCAGTACTTC. Protein: CASSWRNSYEQYF. The chain recombines TRBV28 with TRBJ2-7; D gene unclear. V was pared by 6 bases and J by 0 bases, with 9 bases between. CDR1 and CDR2 from the germline V gene are MDHEN and SYDVKM. The CDR3 spans 13 residues. The full variable domain, with the rest looked up from reference TRBV28 and TRBJ2-7, is DVKVTQSSRYLVKRTGEKVFLECVQDMDHENMFWYRQDPGLGLRLIYFSYDVKMKEKGDIPEGYSVSREKKERFSLILESASTNQTSMYLCASSWRNSYEQYFGPGTRLTVT.

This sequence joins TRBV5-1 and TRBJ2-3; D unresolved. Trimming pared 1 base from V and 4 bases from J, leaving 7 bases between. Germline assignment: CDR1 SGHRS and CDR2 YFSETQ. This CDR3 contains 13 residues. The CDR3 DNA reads TGCGCCAGCAGCTTGCTGTCATCAGATACGCAGTATTTT. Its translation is CASSLLSSDTQYF.

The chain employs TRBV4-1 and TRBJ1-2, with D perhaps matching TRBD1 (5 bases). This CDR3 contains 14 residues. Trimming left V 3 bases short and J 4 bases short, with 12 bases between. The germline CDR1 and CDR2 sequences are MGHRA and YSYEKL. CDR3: CASSHPQGSYGYTF. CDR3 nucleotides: TGCGCCAGCAGCCACCCCCAGGGCAGCTATGGCTACACCTTC.

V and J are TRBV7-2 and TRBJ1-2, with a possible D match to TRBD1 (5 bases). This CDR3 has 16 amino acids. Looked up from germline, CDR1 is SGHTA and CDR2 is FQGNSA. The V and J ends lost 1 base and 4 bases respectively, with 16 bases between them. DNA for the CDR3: TGTGCCAGCAGCTTAGTAGCGGGACGGGGCAGCTATGGCTACACCTTC. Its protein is CASSLVAGRGSYGYTF.

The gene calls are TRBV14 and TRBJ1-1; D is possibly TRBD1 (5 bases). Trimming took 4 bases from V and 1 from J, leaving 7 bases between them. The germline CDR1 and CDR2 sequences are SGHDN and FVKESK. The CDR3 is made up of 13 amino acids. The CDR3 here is CASSLTGNTEAFF. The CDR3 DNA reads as TGTGCCAGCAGCCTAACAGGGAACACTGAAGCTTTCTTT.

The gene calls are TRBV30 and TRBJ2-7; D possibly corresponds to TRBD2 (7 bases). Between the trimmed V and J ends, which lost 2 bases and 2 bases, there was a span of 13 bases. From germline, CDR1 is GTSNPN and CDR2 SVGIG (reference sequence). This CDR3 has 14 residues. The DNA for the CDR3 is TGTGCCTGGAGTCCCACGGGGGGCCCCTACGAGCAGTACTTC. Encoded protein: CAWSPTGGPYEQYF.

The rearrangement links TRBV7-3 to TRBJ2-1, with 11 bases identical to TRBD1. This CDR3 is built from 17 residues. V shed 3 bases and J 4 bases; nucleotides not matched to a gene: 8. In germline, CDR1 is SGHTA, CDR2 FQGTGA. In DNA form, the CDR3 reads TGTGCCAGCAGCTTGATGCTCGGGACAGGGGGATACAATGAGCAGTTCTTC. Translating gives CASSLMLGTGGYNEQFF.

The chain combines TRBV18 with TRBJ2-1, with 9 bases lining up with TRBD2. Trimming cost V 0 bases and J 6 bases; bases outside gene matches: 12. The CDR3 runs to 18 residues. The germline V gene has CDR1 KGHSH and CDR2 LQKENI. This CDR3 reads CASSPPGAGGIQLNEQFF. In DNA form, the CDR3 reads TGTGCCAGCTCACCACCAGGGGCGGGAGGGATCCAACTCAATGAGCAGTTCTTC.

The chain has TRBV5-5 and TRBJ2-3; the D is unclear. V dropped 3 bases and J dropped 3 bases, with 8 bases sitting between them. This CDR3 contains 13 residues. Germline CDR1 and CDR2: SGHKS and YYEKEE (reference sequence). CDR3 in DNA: TGTGCCAGCAGCTCCCTCCCGACAGATACGCAGTATTTT. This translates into CASSSLPTDTQYF.

The CDR3 DNA sequence: TGTGCCAGCAGTTCAGTACCCACCCATCGGGACCTAATACAAGAGACCCAGTACTTC. Its translation is CASSSVPTHRDLIQETQYF. The chain is built from TRBV28 and TRBJ2-5; either TRBD1 or TRBD2 may fit D (5 bases each). Trimming left V 4 bases short and J 2 bases short, with 26 bases between. The CDR3 has 19 residues. CDR1 is MDHEN and CDR2 is SYDVKM in the germline V gene. The full variable domain, completed using reference TRBV28 and TRBJ2-5, is DVKVTQSSRYLVKRTGEKVFLECVQDMDHENMFWYRQDPGLGLRLIYFSYDVKMKEKGDIPEGYSVSREKKERFSLILESASTNQTSMYLCASSSVPTHRDLIQETQYFGPGTRLLVL.

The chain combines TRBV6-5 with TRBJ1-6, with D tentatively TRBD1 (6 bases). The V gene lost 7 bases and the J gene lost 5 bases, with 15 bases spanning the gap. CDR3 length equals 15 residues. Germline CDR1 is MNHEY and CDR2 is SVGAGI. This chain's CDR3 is CASTTKTGNNSPLHF. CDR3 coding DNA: TGTGCCAGCACAACCAAAACAGGGAATAATTCACCCCTCCACTTT.

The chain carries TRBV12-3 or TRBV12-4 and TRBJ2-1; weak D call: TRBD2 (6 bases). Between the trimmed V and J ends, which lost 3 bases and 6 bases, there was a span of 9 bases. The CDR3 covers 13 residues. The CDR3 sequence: CASSFRRVNEQFF. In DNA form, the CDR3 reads TGTGCCAGCAGTTTCAGGAGGGTCAATGAGCAGTTCTTC.